The 9 T cell receptor beta chains below all came from one sample that was sequenced in a study of neurological immune-mediated disorders. TCRdb re-called the 5' RACE reads through MiXCR, storing one row per CDR3 protein. The repertoire has 95,000 to 150,000 distinct CDR3 sequences, more than 2.5% of them found once; the top ten carry 1% to 1.5%. The specimen sequenced was PBMCs. The receptor set was obtained from a woman in her twenties or thirties with multiple sclerosis.

This clonotype was observed many times. CDR3 amino acids: CASSYDRGRRETQYF. DNA of the CDR3: TGTGCCAGCAGTTACGACAGGGGGAGGAGGGAGACCCAGTACTTC. The chain has TRBV7-2 and TRBJ2-5; 9 bases are a match to TRBD1. Germline CDR1 reads SGHTA; CDR2 reads FQGNSA. The CDR3 has 15 residues. V lost 6 bases, J lost 5 bases, and 10 bases stayed unmatched. The full variable domain, its missing parts supplied by reference TRBV7-2 and TRBJ2-5, is GAGVSQSPSNKVTEKGKDVELRCDPISGHTALYWYRQSLGQGLEFLIYFQGNSAPDKSGLPSDRFSAERTGGSVSTLTIQRTQQEDSAVYLCASSYDRGRRETQYFGPGTRLLVL.

Details on this clonotype: A much larger clonotype is one base distant, so this may be a read error. V usage is TRBV7-2 and J usage is TRBJ1-4, with D perhaps matching TRBD1 (5 bases). The CDR3 totals 14 residues. The germline V gene encodes CDR1 SGHTA and CDR2 FQGNSA. In DNA, the CDR3 is TGTGCCAGCAGCCTCAGGGTAACTAATGACAAACTGTTTTTT. It codes for CASSLRVTNDKLFF.

This clonotype has at least ten counts. The genes are TRBV6-2 or TRBV6-3 and TRBJ1-1; possibly TRBD1 for D (6 bases). CDR1 and CDR2 from the germline V gene are MNHEY and SVGEGT. The CDR3 runs 11 residues. V dropped 3 bases and J dropped 12 bases, with 11 bases sitting between them. The CDR3 protein is CASSYRDRTFF. The DNA of the CDR3 is TGTGCCAGCAGTTATCGCGACAGGACTTTCTTT.

CDR3 bases: TGTGCCAGCATTGGCGGTGGGACTGAAGCTTTCTTT. Translating gives CASIGGGTEAFF. This chain connects TRBV2 to TRBJ1-1; D unclear. CDR1 is SNHLY and CDR2 is FYNNEI in the germline V gene. This CDR3 contains 12 residues. The V and J ends lost 7 bases and 5 bases respectively, with 11 bases between them.

The chain links TRBV5-1 to TRBJ1-2; 11 positions match TRBD1. CDR3 size: 15 residues. The germline CDR1 and CDR2 sequences are SGHRS and YFSETQ. V shed 1 base and J 2 bases; nucleotides not matched to a gene: 1. The CDR3 is CASSLWTGGNYGYTF. In DNA, the CDR3 is TGCGCCAGCAGCTTGTGGACAGGGGGCAACTATGGCTACACCTTC.

This clonotype has at least ten counts. The chain links TRBV7-8 to TRBJ2-6; D is unresolved. The V end was cut by 6 bases, the J end by 0 bases, with 6 bases between. Germline V gene lookup returns CDR1 SGHVS and CDR2 FQNEAQ. The CDR3 has 14 residues. CDR3 nucleotide sequence: TGTGCCAGCAGGGGAAACTCTGGGGCCAACGTCCTGACTTTC. Translation: CASRGNSGANVLTF.

This rearrangement joins TRBV24-1 to TRBJ2-1, with TRBD2 matching 13 bases. V shed 3 bases, J shed 8 bases, and the junction held 6 bases outside the gene matches. Germline CDR1 is KGHDR and CDR2 is SFDVKD. This CDR3 is 16 amino acids long. The CDR3 DNA follows: TGTGCCACCAGTGATCCACTAGCGGGGGGGCGGGATGAGCAGTTCTTC. The encoded protein is CATSDPLAGGRDEQFF.

This clonotype was detected many times. The rearrangement joins TRBV10-3 to TRBJ1-3; the D is unclear. This CDR3 has 14 amino acids. Germline V gene lookup returns CDR1 ENHRY and CDR2 SYGVKD. Trimming shortened V by 6 bases and J by 1 base, and 10 bases separated the two germline ends. The CDR3 spells CAIREASSGNTIYF. DNA for the CDR3: TGTGCCATCAGGGAGGCCAGTTCTGGAAACACCATATATTTT.

This clonotype was counted many times. The chain recombines TRBV7-2 with TRBJ2-3, with D possibly matching TRBD1 (5 bases). CDR1 is SGHTA, CDR2 FQGNSA, per germline. Trimming took 5 bases from V and 5 from J, leaving 11 bases between them. The length of the CDR3 is 13 residues. DNA for the CDR3: TGTGCCAGCAGCCGACTTAGGGGAGATACGCAGTATTTT. It encodes CASSRLRGDTQYF.